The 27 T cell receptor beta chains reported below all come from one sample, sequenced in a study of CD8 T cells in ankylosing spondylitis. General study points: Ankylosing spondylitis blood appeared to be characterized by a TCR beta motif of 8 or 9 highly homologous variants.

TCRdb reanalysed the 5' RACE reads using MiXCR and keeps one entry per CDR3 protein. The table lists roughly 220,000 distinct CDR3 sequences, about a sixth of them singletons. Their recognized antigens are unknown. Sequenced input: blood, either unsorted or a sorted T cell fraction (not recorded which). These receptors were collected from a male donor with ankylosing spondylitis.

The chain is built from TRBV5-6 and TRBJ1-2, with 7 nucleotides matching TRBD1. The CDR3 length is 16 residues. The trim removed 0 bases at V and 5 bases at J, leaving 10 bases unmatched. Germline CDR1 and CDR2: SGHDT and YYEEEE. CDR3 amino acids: CASSLGPSGGGYGYTF. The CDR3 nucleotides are TGTGCCAGCAGCTTGGGTCCCTCAGGGGGAGGTTATGGCTACACCTTC.

CDR3 nucleotides: TGTGCCAGCAGTCCGCTGCCTGGGACAGGGGAGCAAGAGACCCAGTACTTC. It is translated as CASSPLPGTGEQETQYF. The genes are TRBV27 and TRBJ2-5; 10 bases match TRBD1. CDR3 length equals 17 residues. J gave up 2 bases and V 5 bases, and 11 bases lay outside the gene matches. Germline values: CDR1 MNHEY, CDR2 SMNVEV (reference sequence).

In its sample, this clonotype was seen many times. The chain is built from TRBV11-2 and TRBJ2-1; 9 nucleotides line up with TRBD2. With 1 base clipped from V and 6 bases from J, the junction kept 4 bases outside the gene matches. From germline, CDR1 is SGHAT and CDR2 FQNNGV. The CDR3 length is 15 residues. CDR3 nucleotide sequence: TGTGCCAGCAGCTTAGGCGGGAGGGAATTCAATGAGCAGTTCTTC. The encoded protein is CASSLGGREFNEQFF. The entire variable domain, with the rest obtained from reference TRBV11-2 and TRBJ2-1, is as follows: EAGVAQSPRYKIIEKRQSVAFWCNPISGHATLYWYQQILGQGPKLLIQFQNNGVVDDSQLPKDRFSAERLKGVDSTLKIQPAKLEDSAVYLCASSLGGREFNEQFFGPGTRLTVL.

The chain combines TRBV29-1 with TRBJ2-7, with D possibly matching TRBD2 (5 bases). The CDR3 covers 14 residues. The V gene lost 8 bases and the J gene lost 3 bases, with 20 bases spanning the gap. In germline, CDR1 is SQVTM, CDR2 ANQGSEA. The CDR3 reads CSKLDYQGLYEQYF. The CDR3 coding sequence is TGCAGCAAACTTGACTACCAAGGACTCTACGAGCAGTACTTC.

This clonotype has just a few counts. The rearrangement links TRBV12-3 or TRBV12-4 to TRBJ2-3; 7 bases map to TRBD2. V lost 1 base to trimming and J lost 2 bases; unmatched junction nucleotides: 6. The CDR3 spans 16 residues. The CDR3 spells CASSLGGGLITDTQYF. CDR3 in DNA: TGTGCCAGCAGTTTAGGGGGGGGATTGATCACAGATACGCAGTATTTT.

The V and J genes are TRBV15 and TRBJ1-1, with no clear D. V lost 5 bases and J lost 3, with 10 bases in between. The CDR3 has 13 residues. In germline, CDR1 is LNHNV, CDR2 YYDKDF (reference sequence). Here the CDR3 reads CATSPRDYTEAFF. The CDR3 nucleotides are TGTGCCACCAGCCCGAGGGATTACACTGAAGCTTTCTTT. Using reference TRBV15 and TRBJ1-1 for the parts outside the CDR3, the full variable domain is DAMVIQNPRYQVTQFGKPVTLSCSQTLNHNVMYWYQQKSSQAPKLLFHYYDKDFNNEADTPDNFQSRRPNTSFCFLDIRSPGLGDTAMYLCATSPRDYTEAFFGQGTRLTVV.

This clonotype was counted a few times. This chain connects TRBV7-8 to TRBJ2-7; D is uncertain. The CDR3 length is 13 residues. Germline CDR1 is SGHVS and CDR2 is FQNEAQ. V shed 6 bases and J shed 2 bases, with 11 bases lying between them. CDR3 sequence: CASRLSAAYEQYF. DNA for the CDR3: TGTGCCAGCAGATTAAGTGCGGCCTACGAGCAGTACTTC.

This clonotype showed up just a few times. CDR3 coding DNA: TGTGCCAGCAGTTACCGTAGGCAGGGTACCTATGGCTACACCTTC. Translating gives CASSYRRQGTYGYTF. The rearrangement joins TRBV6-5 to TRBJ1-2; possibly TRBD1 for D (5 bases). CDR1 MNHEY and CDR2 SVGAGI come from the germline V gene. The CDR3 spans 15 residues. Trimming left V 2 bases short and J 4 bases short, with 14 bases between.

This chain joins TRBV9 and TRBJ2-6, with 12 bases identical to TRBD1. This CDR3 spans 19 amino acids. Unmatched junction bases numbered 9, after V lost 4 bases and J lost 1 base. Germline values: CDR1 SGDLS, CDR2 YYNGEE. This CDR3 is CASSSLAGQGASGANVLTF. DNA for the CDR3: TGTGCCAGCAGCTCCCTGGCGGGACAGGGGGCGTCTGGGGCCAACGTCCTGACTTTC.

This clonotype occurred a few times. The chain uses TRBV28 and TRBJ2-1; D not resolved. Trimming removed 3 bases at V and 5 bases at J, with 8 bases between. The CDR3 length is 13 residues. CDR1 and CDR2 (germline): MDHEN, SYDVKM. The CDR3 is CASSLVGDNEQFF. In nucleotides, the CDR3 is TGTGCCAGCAGTTTGGTCGGTGACAATGAGCAGTTCTTC.

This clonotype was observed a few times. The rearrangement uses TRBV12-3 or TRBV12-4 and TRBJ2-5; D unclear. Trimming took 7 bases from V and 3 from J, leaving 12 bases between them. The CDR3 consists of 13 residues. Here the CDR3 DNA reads TGTGCCAGCAAGAGTGACTTCAAAGAGACCCAGTACTTC. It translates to CASKSDFKETQYF.

The DNA for the CDR3 is TGTGCCAGCAGTGCCACTAGGGCTGGAAACACCATATATTTT. Protein: CASSATRAGNTIYF. The rearrangement uses TRBV21-1 and TRBJ1-3. TRBV21-1 is a pseudogene. This CDR3 region has 14 residues.

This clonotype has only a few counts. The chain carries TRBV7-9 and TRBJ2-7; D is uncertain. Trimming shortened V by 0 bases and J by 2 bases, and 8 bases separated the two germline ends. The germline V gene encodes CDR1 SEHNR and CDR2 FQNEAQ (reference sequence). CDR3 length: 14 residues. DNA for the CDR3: TGTGCCAGCAGCTTAGCCCCCCCCGCCTACGAGCAGTACTTC. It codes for CASSLAPPAYEQYF.

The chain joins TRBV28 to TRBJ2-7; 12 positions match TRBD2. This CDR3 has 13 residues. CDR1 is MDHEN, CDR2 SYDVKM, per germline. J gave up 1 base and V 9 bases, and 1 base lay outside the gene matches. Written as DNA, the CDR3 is TGTGCCAGTGGACTAGCGGGATCCTACGAGCAGTACTTC. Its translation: CASGLAGSYEQYF.

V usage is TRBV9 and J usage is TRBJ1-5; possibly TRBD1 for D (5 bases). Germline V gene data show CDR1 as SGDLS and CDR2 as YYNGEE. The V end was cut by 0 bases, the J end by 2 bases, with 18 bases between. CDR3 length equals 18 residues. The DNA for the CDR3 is TGTGCCAGCAGCGTAGAGAGGCGGGGGGTTGAAGGCAATCAGCCCCAGCATTTT. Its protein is CASSVERRGVEGNQPQHF. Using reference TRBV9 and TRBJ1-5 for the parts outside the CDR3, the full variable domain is DSGVTQTPKHLITATGQRVTLRCSPRSGDLSVYWYQQSLDQGLQFLIQYYNGEERAKGNILERFSAQQFPDLHSELNLSSLELGDSALYFCASSVERRGVEGNQPQHFGDGTRLSIL.

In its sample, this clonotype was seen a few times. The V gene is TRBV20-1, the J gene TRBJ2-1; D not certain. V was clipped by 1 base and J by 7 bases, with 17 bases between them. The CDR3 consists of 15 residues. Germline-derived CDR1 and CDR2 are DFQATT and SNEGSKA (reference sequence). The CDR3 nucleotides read TGCAGTGCTAGAGTTGCGCCGAGCAGAATAAATGAGCAGTTCTTC. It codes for CSARVAPSRINEQFF.

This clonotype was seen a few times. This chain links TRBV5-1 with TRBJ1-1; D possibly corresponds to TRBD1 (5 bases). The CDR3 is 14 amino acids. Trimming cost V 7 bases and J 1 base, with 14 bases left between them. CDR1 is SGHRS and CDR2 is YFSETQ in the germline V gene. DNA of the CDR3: TGCGCCAGCCGGGGGTGGGGCGCGAACACTGAAGCTTTCTTT. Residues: CASRGWGANTEAFF. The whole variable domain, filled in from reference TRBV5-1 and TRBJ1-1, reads KAGVTQTPRYLIKTRGQQVTLSCSPISGHRSVSWYQQTPGQGLQFLFEYFSETQRNKGNFPGRFSGRQFSNSRSEMNVSTLELGDSALYLCASRGWGANTEAFFGQGTRLTVV.

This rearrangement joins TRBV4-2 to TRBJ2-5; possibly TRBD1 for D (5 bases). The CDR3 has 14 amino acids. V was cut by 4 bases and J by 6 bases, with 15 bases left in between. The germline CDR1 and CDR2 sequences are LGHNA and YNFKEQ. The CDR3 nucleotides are TGTGCCAGCAGCCTCGAGCAAGGGGCGAAGACCCAGTACTTC. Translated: CASSLEQGAKTQYF.

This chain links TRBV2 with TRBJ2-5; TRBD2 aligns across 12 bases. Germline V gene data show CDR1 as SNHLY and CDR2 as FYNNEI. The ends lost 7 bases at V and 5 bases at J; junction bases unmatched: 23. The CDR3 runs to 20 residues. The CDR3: CASTRRELAGGPLMGETQYF. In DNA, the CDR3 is TGTGCCAGCACTCGAAGGGAACTAGCGGGAGGCCCGCTGATGGGGGAGACCCAGTACTTC.

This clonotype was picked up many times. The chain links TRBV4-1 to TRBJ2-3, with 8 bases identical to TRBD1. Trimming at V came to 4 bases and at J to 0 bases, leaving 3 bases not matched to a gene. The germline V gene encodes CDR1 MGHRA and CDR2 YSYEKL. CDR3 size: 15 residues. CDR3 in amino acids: CASSRGQASTDTQYF. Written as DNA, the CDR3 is TGCGCCAGCAGCCGGGGACAGGCTAGCACAGATACGCAGTATTTT.

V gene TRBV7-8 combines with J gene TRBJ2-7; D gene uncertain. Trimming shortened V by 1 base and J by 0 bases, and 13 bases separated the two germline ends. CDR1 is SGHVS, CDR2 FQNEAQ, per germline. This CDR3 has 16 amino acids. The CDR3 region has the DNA TGTGCCAGCAGCTTAGTAGGCGCGGCCATCTCCTACGAGCAGTACTTC. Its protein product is CASSLVGAAISYEQYF.

Here the CDR3 reads CASSQWGQRVQETQYF. CDR3 sequence (DNA): TGTGCCAGCAGCCAATGGGGACAACGGGTACAAGAGACCCAGTACTTC. This chain uses TRBV28 with TRBJ2-5; the D gene is possibly TRBD1 (6 bases). Trimming stripped 6 bases from V and 2 bases from J, with 19 bases between. This CDR3 is built from 16 residues. Germline V gene lookup returns CDR1 MDHEN and CDR2 SYDVKM.

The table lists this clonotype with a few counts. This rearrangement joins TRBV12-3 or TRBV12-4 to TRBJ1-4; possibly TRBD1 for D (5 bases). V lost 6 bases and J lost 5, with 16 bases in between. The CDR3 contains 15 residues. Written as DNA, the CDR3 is TGTGCCAGCAGCCCCCCAGGGTGGGCAAATGAAAAACTGTTTTTT. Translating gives CASSPPGWANEKLFF.

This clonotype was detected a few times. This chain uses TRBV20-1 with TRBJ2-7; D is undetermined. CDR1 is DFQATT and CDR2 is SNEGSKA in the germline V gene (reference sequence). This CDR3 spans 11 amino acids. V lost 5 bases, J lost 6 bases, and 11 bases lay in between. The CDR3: CSAPWVGEQYF. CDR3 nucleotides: TGCAGTGCTCCCTGGGTGGGCGAGCAGTACTTC.

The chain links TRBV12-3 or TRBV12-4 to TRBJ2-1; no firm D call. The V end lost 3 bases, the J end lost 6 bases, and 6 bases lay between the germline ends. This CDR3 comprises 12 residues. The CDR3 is CASSFTSNEQFF. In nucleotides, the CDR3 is TGTGCCAGCAGTTTTACCTCCAATGAGCAGTTCTTC.

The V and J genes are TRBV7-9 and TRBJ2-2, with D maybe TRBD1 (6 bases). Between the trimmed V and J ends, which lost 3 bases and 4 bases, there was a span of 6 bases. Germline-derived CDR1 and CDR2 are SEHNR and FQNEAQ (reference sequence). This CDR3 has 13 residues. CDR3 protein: CASSLDSTGELFF. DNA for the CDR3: TGTGCCAGCAGCTTGGACAGCACCGGGGAGCTGTTTTTT.

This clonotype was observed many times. CDR3 amino acids: CASSLLGGGTDTQYF. For the CDR3, the DNA is TGTGCCAGCAGCTTATTGGGGGGAGGGACAGATACGCAGTATTTT. The chain combines TRBV7-2 with TRBJ2-3; 7 nucleotides align to TRBD2. This CDR3 has 15 residues. Trimming took 2 bases from V and 3 from J; bases not matched to a gene: 5. Germline values: CDR1 SGHTA, CDR2 FQGNSA.